One sample yielded the 12 T cell receptor beta chains listed below, sequenced in a study of regulatory T cells in long-lasting Graves disease. The time point here: newly diagnosed GD, antithyroid drugs for less than 3 months. Isolated PBMC RNA provided the starting material for the TCR library. HTBI primers from iRepertoire and Arm-PCR of CDR3 regions yielded the TCR beta libraries. TCRdb redid the calling of the multiplex PCR reads with MiXCR, one entry per CDR3 protein. This sample carries approximately 470,000 distinct CDR3 sequences, 15% to 20% of them seen once, and the ten largest clones take 9% to 15%. These data also formed part of another study, on T cells in Graves' hyperthyroidism and ophthalmopathy.

Sequencing was performed on peripheral blood mononuclear cells (PBMCs), taken at new diagnosis, from a patient treated with antithyroid drugs. The receptors originated from a middle-aged man with Graves disease.

This clonotype was seen more than once but under ten times. This chain links TRBV4-2 with TRBJ2-7; TRBD2 is a possible D gene (6 bases). CDR1 and CDR2 from the germline V gene are LGHNA and YNFKEQ. The germline V and J ends were trimmed by 2 bases and 6 bases, with 11 bases remaining between them. The CDR3 sequence is 13 residues long. The CDR3 nucleotides are TGTGCCAGCAGCCAATTGCGGGGAGGCGAGCAGTACTTC. Protein sequence: CASSQLRGGEQYF.

Ten or more counts support this clonotype. The chain links TRBV18 to TRBJ2-3; D not resolved. This CDR3 has 13 residues. V lost 4 bases, J lost 3 bases, and 8 bases lay in between. Germline CDR1 KGHSH, CDR2 LQKENI. This CDR3 reads CASSQQQTDTQYF. Written as DNA, the CDR3 is TGTGCCAGCTCACAGCAGCAGACAGATACGCAGTATTTT.

The sample holds a few counts of this clonotype. V gene TRBV19 combines with J gene TRBJ1-3; the D gene is possibly TRBD1 (6 bases). The CDR3 runs to 16 residues. Germline assignment: CDR1 LNHDA and CDR2 SQIVND (reference sequence). Trimming took off 3 bases at V and 1 base at J, with 13 bases between the two ends. The DNA for the CDR3 is TGTGCCAGTAGTATCAACGACAGGTGGTCTGGAAACACCATATATTTT. Translation: CASSINDRWSGNTIYF.

This clonotype appeared many times. The rearrangement links TRBV7-2 to TRBJ2-5; perhaps TRBD2 as D (5 bases). Germline CDR1 is SGHTA and CDR2 is FQGNSA. The CDR3 length is 16 residues. V dropped 2 bases and J dropped 4 bases, with 17 bases sitting between them. CDR3 bases: TGTGCCAGCAGCTTACGGTTCGGGGAAAACCCAGAGACCCAGTACTTC. Protein: CASSLRFGENPETQYF.

This clonotype came up a few times. This sequence joins TRBV19 and TRBJ2-3; 8 bases agree with TRBD2. Germline CDR1 LNHDA, CDR2 SQIVND (reference sequence). This CDR3 is built from 16 residues. After removal of 2 bases from V and 4 bases from J, the junction contained 8 bases not matched to a gene. The CDR3 region has the DNA TGTGCCAGTAGTATATCCGGGACTAGATCGGCAGATACGCAGTATTTT. It specifies CASSISGTRSADTQYF.

This clonotype was seen a handful of times. The CDR3 region is CASSQDRTGFSEQYF. In DNA form, the CDR3 reads TGCGCCAGCAGCCAAGATAGGACAGGGTTTTCCGAGCAGTACTTC. The genes are TRBV4-1 and TRBJ2-7, with TRBD1 identical over 8 bases. The CDR3 contains 15 residues. Trimming at V came to 0 bases and at J to 6 bases, leaving 7 bases not matched to a gene. The V gene's germline CDR1 is MGHRA and CDR2 YSYEKL.

The DNA of the CDR3 is TGCGCCAGCAGTGGGGCTAGCGGGACTTTCGTTGAGCAGTTCTTC. Protein sequence: CASSGASGTFVEQFF. This chain uses TRBV10-2 with TRBJ2-1, with 9 bases lining up with TRBD2. The CDR3 is made up of 15 amino acids. V dropped 4 bases and J dropped 9; count of bases not matched to a gene: 10. Germline V gives CDR1 WSHSY, CDR2 SAAADI.

This clonotype was detected many times. This chain links TRBV6-1 with TRBJ2-7; D gene uncertain. V was trimmed by 1 base and J by 6 bases, leaving 4 bases between them. The CDR3 length is 11 residues. The germline gives CDR1 MNHNS, CDR2 SASEGT. The CDR3 DNA follows: TGTGCCAGCAGTGAAGAAAGCGAGCAGTACTTC. Residues: CASSEESEQYF.

This clonotype was detected ten times or more. The chain employs TRBV27 and TRBJ2-7, with D perhaps TRBD1 (5 bases). Trimming stripped 6 bases from V and 7 bases from J, with 10 bases between. This CDR3 is 11 amino acids long. CDR1 is MNHEY, CDR2 SMNVEV, per germline (reference sequence). CDR3 bases: TGTGCCAGCAGGGCAGGGATAGAGCAGTACTTC. Encoded protein: CASRAGIEQYF.

This clonotype was found a few times. The rearrangement joins TRBV7-9 to TRBJ2-1, with TRBD1 matching over 7 bases. CDR3 length: 16 amino acids. Per germline, CDR1 SEHNR and CDR2 FQNEAQ (reference sequence). Unmatched junction bases numbered 11, after V lost 5 bases and J lost 4 bases. CDR3 loop: CASSLEGARGYNEQFF. The CDR3 DNA follows: TGTGCCAGCAGCCTCGAGGGGGCGCGAGGATACAATGAGCAGTTCTTC.

Written as DNA, the CDR3 is TGTGCCAGCAGCGCCCGCGGACTAGCGGGGGCCTACGAGCAGTACTTC. Amino acid sequence: CASSARGLAGAYEQYF. The rearrangement links TRBV7-9 to TRBJ2-7; TRBD2 matches at 13 bases. CDR3 length: 16 residues. V shed 5 bases and J 2 bases; nucleotides not matched to a gene: 6. Per germline, CDR1 SEHNR and CDR2 FQNEAQ (reference sequence).

The chain joins TRBV4-1 to TRBJ2-7, with 7 positions matching TRBD2. V was pared by 4 bases and J by 4 bases, with 10 bases of the junction left unmatched. Germline CDR1 reads MGHRA; CDR2 reads YSYEKL. This CDR3 comprises 15 residues. The CDR3 loop reads CASSLGGIQEYEQYF. CDR3 DNA: TGCGCCAGCAGCCTGGGGGGGATTCAAGAGTACGAGCAGTACTTC.